This TCR beta chain appears in the sequencing data of a study of PD-L1 blockade in urothelial cancer. Study as a whole: Blood yielded a median of around 140,000 T cells per sample.

Per the germline V gene, CDR1 is GTSNPN and CDR2 is SVGIG (reference sequence). CDR3 length: 16 amino acids. Germline trimming cut 5 bases from V and 0 bases from J; bases unmatched to any gene: 10. TCRdb's copy holds only in-frame clones and misses some; the assay was immunoSEQ multiplex PCR. The profile shows around 110,000 clones, approximately 90% of them singletons. The time point was: peripheral blood 6 weeks after treatment start. Sequenced here: PBMCs, sampled around atezolizumab (anti-PD-L1) treatment. This sequence joins TRBV30 and TRBJ2-7; 10 bases line up with TRBD2. The source is a man aged 55 to 69 with urothelial cancer. As DNA, the CDR3 is TGTGCCTGGGCCATGGGGGGACTAGCGAGCTCCTACGAGCAGTACTTC. It translates to CAWAMGGLASSYEQYF.